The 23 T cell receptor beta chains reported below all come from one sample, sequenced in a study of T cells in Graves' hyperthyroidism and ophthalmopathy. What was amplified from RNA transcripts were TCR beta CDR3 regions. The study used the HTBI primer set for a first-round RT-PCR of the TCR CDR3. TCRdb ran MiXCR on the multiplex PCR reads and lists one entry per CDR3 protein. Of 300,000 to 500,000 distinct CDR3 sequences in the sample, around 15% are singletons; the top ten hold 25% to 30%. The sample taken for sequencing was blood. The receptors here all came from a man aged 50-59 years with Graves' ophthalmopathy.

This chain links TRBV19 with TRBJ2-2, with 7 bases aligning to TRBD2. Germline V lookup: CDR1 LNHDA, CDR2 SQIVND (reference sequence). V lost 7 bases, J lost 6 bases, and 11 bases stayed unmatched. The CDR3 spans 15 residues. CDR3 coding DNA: TGTGCCAGTATCCCCACTGACCGGGGGGCCGGGGAGCTGTTTTTT. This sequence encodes CASIPTDRGAGELFF.

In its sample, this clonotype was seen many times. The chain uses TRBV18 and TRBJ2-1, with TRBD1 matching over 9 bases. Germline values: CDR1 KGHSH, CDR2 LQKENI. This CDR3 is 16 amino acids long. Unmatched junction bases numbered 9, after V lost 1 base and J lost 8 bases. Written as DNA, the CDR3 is TGTGCCAGCTCACCACGGCGGGACAGGGCATCCCATGAGCAGTTCTTC. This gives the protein CASSPRRDRASHEQFF.

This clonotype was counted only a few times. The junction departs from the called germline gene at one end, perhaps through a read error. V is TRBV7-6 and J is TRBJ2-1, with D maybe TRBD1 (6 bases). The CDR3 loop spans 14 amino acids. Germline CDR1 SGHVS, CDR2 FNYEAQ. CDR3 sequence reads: CASKADVGALEQFF. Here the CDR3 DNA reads TGTGCTAGCAAGGCTGATGTGGGGGCCCTTGAGCAGTTCTTC.

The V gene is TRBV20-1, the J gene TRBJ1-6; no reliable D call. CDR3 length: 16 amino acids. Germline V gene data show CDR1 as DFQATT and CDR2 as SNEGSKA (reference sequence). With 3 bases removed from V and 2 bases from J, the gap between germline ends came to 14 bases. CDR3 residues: CSASLRGVTYNSPLHF. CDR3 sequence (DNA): TGCAGTGCTAGTTTACGGGGAGTAACCTATAATTCACCCCTCCACTTT.

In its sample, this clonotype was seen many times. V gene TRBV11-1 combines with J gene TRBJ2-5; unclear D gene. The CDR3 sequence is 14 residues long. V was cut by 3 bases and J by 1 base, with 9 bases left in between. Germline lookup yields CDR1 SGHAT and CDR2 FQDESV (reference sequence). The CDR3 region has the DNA TGTGCCAGCAGCTTTTCGATGGGCCAAGAGACCCAGTACTTC. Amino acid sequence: CASSFSMGQETQYF. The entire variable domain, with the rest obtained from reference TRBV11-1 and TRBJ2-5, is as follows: EAEVAQSPRYKITEKSQAVAFWCDPISGHATLYWYRQILGQGPELLVQFQDESVVDDSQLPKDRFSAERLKGVDSTLKIQPAELGDSAMYLCASSFSMGQETQYFGPGTRLLVL.

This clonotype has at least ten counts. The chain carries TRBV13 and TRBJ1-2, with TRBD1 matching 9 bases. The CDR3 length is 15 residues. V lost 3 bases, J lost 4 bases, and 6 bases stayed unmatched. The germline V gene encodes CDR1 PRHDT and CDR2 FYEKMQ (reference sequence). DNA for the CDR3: TGTGCCAGCAGCTTCGCGGGACAGGGTACCTATGGCTACACCTTC. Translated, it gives CASSFAGQGTYGYTF.

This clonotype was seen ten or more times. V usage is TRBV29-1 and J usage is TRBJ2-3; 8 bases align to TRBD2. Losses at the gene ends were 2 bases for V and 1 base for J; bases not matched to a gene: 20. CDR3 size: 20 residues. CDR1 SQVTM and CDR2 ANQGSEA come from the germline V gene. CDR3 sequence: CSVESSAQAFWREGTDTQYF. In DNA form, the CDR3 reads TGCAGCGTTGAATCTTCGGCCCAGGCATTCTGGCGGGAGGGCACAGATACGCAGTATTTT.

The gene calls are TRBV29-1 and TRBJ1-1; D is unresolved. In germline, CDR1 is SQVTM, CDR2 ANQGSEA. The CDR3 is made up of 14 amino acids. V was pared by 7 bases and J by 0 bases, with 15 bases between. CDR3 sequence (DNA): TGCAGCGGATCAAGAAACCGCTTGAACACTGAAGCTTTCTTT. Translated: CSGSRNRLNTEAFF. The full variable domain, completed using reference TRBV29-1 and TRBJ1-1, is SAVISQKPSRDICQRGTSLTIQCQVDSQVTMMFWYRQQPGQSLTLIATANQGSEATYESGFVIDKFPISRPNLTFSTLTVSNMSPEDSSIYLCSGSRNRLNTEAFFGQGTRLTVV.

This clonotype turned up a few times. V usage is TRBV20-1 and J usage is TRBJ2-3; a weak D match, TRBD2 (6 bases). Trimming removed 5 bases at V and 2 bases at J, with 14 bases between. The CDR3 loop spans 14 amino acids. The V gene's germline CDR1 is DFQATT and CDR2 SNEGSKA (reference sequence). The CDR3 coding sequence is TGCAGTGCTCAACTAGCACCTTACACAGATACGCAGTATTTT. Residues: CSAQLAPYTDTQYF.

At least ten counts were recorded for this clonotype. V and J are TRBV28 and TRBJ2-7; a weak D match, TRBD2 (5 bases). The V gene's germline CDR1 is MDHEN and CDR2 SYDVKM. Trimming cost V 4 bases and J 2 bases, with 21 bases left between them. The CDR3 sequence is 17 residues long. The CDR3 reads CASSSRPWAGPTYEQYF. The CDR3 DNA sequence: TGTGCCAGCAGTTCCCGACCCTGGGCGGGCCCGACCTACGAGCAGTACTTC.

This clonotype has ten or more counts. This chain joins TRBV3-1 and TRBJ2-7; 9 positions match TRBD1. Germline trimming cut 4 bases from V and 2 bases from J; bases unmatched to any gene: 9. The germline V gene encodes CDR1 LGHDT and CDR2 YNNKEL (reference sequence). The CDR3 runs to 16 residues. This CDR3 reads CASSPGQGMNPYEQYF. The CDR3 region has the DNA TGTGCCAGCAGCCCAGGACAGGGGATGAACCCCTACGAGCAGTACTTC.

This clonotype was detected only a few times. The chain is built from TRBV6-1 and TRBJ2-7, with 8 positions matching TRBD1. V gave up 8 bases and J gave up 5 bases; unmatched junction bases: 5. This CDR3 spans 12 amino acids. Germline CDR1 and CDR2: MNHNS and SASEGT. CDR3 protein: CASLGQVNEQYF. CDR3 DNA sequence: TGTGCCAGCCTGGGACAGGTTAACGAGCAGTACTTC.

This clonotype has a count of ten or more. CDR3 residues: CSVKSSGLDTLYNEQFF. As DNA, the CDR3 is TGCAGCGTCAAATCTAGCGGTCTAGACACCCTCTACAATGAGCAGTTCTTC. The chain has TRBV29-1 and TRBJ2-1; 7 nucleotides match TRBD2. The CDR3 runs 17 residues. Per the germline V gene, CDR1 is SQVTM and CDR2 is ANQGSEA. V shed 6 bases and J 3 bases; nucleotides not matched to a gene: 17.

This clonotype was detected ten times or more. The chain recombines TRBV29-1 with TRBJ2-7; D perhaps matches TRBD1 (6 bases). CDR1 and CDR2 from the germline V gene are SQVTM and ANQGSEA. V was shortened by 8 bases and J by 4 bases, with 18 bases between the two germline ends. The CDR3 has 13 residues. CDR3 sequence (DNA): TGCAGCTGTGTGGGGGCAGGGAATTACGAGCAGTACTTC. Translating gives CSCVGAGNYEQYF.

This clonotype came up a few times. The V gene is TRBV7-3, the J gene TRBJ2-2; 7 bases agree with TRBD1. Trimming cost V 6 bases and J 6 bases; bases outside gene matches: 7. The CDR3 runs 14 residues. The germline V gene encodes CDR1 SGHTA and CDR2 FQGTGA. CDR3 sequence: CASRRGQRAGELFF. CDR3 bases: TGTGCCAGCAGGAGGGGGCAGCGAGCCGGGGAGCTGTTTTTT.

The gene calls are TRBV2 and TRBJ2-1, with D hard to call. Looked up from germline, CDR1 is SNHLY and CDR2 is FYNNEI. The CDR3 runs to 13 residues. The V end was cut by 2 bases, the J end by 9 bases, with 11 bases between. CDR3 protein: CASSERQATEQFF. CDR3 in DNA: TGTGCCAGCAGTGAAAGGCAGGCCACTGAGCAGTTCTTC.

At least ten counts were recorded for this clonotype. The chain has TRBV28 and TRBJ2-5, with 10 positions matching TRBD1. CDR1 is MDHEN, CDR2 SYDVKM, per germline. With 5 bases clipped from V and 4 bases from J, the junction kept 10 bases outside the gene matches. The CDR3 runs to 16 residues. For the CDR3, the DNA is TGTGCCAGCAGTAGCACCCCCGGGACAGGGGTAGAGACCCAGTACTTC. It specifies CASSSTPGTGVETQYF.

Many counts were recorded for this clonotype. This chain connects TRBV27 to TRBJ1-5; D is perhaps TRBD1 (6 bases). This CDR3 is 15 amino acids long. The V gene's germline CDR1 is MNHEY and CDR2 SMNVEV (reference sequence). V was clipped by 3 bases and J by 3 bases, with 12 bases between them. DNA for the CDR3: TGTGCCAGCAGTTTGACAGGACTACTCAATCAGCCCCAGCATTTT. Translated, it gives CASSLTGLLNQPQHF.

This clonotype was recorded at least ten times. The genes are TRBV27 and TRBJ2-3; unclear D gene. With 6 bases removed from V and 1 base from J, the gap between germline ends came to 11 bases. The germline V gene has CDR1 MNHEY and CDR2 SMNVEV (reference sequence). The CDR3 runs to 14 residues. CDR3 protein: CASSPIGRTDTQYF. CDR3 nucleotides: TGTGCCAGCAGCCCCATAGGACGCACAGATACGCAGTATTTT.

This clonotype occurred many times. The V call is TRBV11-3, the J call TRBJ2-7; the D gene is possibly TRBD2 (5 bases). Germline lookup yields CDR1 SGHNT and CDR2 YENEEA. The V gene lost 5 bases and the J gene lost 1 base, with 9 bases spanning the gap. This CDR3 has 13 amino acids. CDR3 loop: CASSPGISYEQYF. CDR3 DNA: TGTGCCAGCAGCCCCGGGATTTCCTACGAGCAGTACTTC.

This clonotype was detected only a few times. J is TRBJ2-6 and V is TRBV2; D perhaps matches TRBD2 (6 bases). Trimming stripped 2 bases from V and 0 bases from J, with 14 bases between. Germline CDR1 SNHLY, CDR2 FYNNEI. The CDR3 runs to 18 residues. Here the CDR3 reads CASSESSSGLSGANVLTF. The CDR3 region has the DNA TGTGCCAGCAGTGAAAGCTCATCGGGACTCTCTGGGGCCAACGTCCTGACTTTC.

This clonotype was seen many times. The CDR3 is CASSERQGSYEQYF. In DNA form, the CDR3 reads TGTGCCAGCAGCGAGAGACAGGGCTCCTACGAGCAGTACTTC. This rearrangement joins TRBV7-9 to TRBJ2-7; the match to TRBD1 covers 7 bases. The CDR3 sequence is 14 residues long. Trimming at V came to 5 bases and at J to 0 bases, leaving 4 bases not matched to a gene. Germline CDR1 SEHNR, CDR2 FQNEAQ (reference sequence).

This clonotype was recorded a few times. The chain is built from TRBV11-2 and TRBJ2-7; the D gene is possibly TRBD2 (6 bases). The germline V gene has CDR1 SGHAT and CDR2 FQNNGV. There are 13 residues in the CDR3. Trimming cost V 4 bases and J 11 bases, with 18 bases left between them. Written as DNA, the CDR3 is TGTGCCAGCAGCTGGGGGGACGGACGACGAGAGTACTTC. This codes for CASSWGDGRREYF. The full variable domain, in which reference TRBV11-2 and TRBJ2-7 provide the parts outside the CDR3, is EAGVAQSPRYKIIEKRQSVAFWCNPISGHATLYWYQQILGQGPKLLIQFQNNGVVDDSQLPKDRFSAERLKGVDSTLKIQPAKLEDSAVYLCASSWGDGRREYFGPGTRLTVT.